The clone carrying this T cell receptor beta chain was recorded many times. This entry is derived from a study of regulatory T cells in long-lasting Graves disease. Across the study: Newly diagnosed Graves' patients had under 3 months of antithyroid drugs.

Time point noted: newly diagnosed GD, antithyroid drugs for less than 3 months. RNA extracted from PBMCs served as the sequencing template. Enrollment of patients was through an endocrinology department in Xi'an, China. The collection involved drawing around 10 milliliters of peripheral blood into EDTA tubes. This CDR3 region has 15 residues. CDR1 DFQATT and CDR2 SNEGSKA come from the germline V gene (reference sequence). V trimming: 6 bases; J trimming: 6 bases; junction bases outside the gene matches: 15. Arm-PCR of CDR3 regions with iRepertoire HTBI primers generated TCR beta libraries. TCRdb re-derived calls from the multiplex PCR reads in MiXCR, one entry per CDR3 protein. The sample contains 250,000 to 300,000 distinct CDR3 sequences, roughly 18% of which appear only once. These same records also appear under a second study, on T cells in Graves' hyperthyroidism and ophthalmopathy. That source adds: Initially, a first-round RT-PCR of the TCR CDR3 employed the HTBI primer set.

The chain recombines TRBV20-1 with TRBJ1-2, with 8 bases matching TRBD1. Sample: peripheral blood mononuclear cells (PBMCs), taken at new diagnosis, from a patient treated with antithyroid drugs. The TCR was taken from a woman aged 30 to 39 with Graves disease. The CDR3 sequence is CSAPKTGEREDGYTF. Written as DNA, the CDR3 is TGCAGTGCCCCAAAGACAGGGGAACGTGAGGATGGCTACACCTTC.